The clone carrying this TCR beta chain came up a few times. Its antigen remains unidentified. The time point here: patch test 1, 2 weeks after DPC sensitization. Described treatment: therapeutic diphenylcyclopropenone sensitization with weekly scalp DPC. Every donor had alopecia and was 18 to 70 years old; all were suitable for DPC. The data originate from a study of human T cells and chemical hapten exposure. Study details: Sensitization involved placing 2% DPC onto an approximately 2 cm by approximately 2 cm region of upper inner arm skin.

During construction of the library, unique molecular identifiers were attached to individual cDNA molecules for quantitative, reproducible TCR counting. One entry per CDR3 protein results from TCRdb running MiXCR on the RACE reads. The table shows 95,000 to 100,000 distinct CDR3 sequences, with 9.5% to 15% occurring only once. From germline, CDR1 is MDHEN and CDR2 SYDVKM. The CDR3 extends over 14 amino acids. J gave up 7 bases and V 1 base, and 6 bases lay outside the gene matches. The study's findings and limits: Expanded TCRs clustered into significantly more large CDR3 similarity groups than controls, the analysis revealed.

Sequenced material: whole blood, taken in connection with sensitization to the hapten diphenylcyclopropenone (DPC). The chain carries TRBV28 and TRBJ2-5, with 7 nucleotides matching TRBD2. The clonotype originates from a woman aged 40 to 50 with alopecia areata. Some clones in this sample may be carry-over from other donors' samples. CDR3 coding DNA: TGTGCCAGCAGTTTATCCCCGGGGGGAGGGACCCAGTACTTC. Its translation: CASSLSPGGGTQYF.